Each of the 5 T cell receptor beta chains below was sequenced from the same sample in a study of T cell repertoires in cytomegalovirus infection. TCRdb recomputed calls from the reads with MiXCR, one row per CDR3 protein. Of 300,000 to 400,000 distinct CDR3 sequences listed, more than 9% are singletons. The sample consisted of PBMCs. The receptors originated from a human donor in good health (CMV status not recorded). Some clones in this sample may be carry-over from other donors' samples.

This clonotype showed up many times. The CDR3 DNA reads TGCAGCGTTGGAGCGGGAGCCCACAATGAGCAGTTCTTC. Translation gives CSVGAGAHNEQFF. The V gene is TRBV29-1, the J gene TRBJ2-1; 8 nucleotides match TRBD2. In germline, CDR1 is SQVTM, CDR2 ANQGSEA. V lost 4 bases and J lost 5; bases outside the gene matches: 4. This CDR3 contains 13 residues.

This clonotype was picked up many times. The chain is built from TRBV10-3 and TRBJ1-1; unclear D gene. V was trimmed by 3 bases and J by 1 base, leaving 15 bases between them. CDR3 size: 16 residues. CDR1 is ENHRY, CDR2 SYGVKD, per germline. The CDR3 protein is CAISENFVQENTEAFF. The CDR3, as DNA: TGTGCCATCAGTGAAAATTTCGTGCAGGAGAACACTGAAGCTTTCTTT.

This clonotype was seen ten or more times. The chain uses TRBV7-2 and TRBJ2-3, with D tentatively TRBD2 (6 bases). V shed 1 base and J shed 2 bases, with 13 bases lying between them. This CDR3 spans 16 amino acids. Germline V CDR1 and CDR2: SGHTA, FQGNSA. CDR3 loop: CASSLGLALNTDTQYF. The DNA for the CDR3 is TGTGCCAGCAGCTTAGGGCTAGCGCTTAACACAGATACGCAGTATTTT.

This clonotype was counted only a few times. The V call is TRBV6-2 or TRBV6-3, the J call TRBJ2-1; 13 bases are a match to TRBD2. Germline CDR1 and CDR2: MNHEY and SVGEGT. V lost 2 bases, J lost 10 bases, and 11 bases stayed unmatched. CDR3 size: 17 residues. CDR3 region: CASSYRQTSGGSREQFF. CDR3 sequence (DNA): TGTGCCAGCAGTTACCGCCAGACTAGCGGGGGGTCTAGGGAGCAGTTCTTC.

This clonotype was found many times. V and J are TRBV9 and TRBJ2-3; 14 positions agree with TRBD2. Germline CDR1 is SGDLS and CDR2 is YYNGEE. This CDR3 is 16 amino acids long. V shed 2 bases and J 6 bases; nucleotides not matched to a gene: 5. CDR3 nucleotide sequence: TGTGCCAGCAGCGTGTCCGGGACTAGCGGGGGTGATACGCAGTATTTT. Its translation: CASSVSGTSGGDTQYF.